This is a list of T cell receptor beta chains from one sample in a study of blood T cell repertoires in COVID-19. Some clones are missing from TCRdb's copy, which holds only in-frame ones; the method was immunoSEQ multiplex PCR. The sample records some 400,000 clones, nearly 90% being singletons. The specimen sequenced was peripheral blood. The receptors derive from a young man with active or convalescent COVID-19. CDR3s include the opening cysteine and the closing phenylalanine or tryptophan. D genes are given only for firm matches. Expanded clones are given a class, and other clones once, few, many or no size at all.

TRBJ2-7 | TRBV11-2 | - | - | TGTGCCAGCAGCTTAGGTAGATCGAACTCCGGGACTCCCTACGAGCAGTACTTC | CASSLGRSNSGTPYEQYF
TRBJ2-1 | TRBV24-1 | - | - | TGTGCCACCAGTGATAAACAGCATTTAAACTACAATGAGCAGTTCTTC | CATSDKQHLNYNEQFF
TRBJ2-1 | TRBV6-4 | once | TRBD1 | TGTGCCAGCAGTGGGTCGGGACAGAGATACAATGAGCAGTTCTTC | CASSGSGQRYNEQFF
TRBJ1-3 | TRBV2 | - | TRBD1 | TGTGCCAGCAGTCGCTCAGGGGGAACTGGAAACACCATATATTTT | CASSRSGGTGNTIYF
TRBJ1-5 | TRBV6-5 | few | - | TGTGCCAGCAGTCCGCAGGTACGGAATCAGCCCCAGCATTTT | CASSPQVRNQPQHF
TRBJ2-3 | TRBV24-1 | - | TRBD1 | TGTGCCACCAGTGATCCACAGAAAACAGGGGGCGGAAGCACAGATACGCAGTATTTT | CATSDPQKTGGGSTDTQYF
TRBJ2-1 | TRBV9 | - | - | TGTGCCAGCAGCGTCCTTATGGGGAGCTCCTACAATGAGCAGTTCTTC | CASSVLMGSSYNEQFF
TRBJ2-7 | TRBV18 | - | TRBD1 | TGTGCCAGCTCACCCTCGGACAGGGAAAGCTCCTACGAGCAGTACTTC | CASSPSDRESSYEQYF
TRBJ2-3 | TRBV28 | - | TRBD2 | TGTGCCAGCAGTTTACCTCAGCGCGGATCGGGGGGAGATACGCAGTATTTT | CASSLPQRGSGGDTQYF
TRBJ2-1 | TRBV28 | once | TRBD2 | TGTGCCAGCAGTTTAACGGGGGGGAAGTTCTTC | CASSLTGGKFF
TRBJ2-7 | TRBV11-3 | - | - | TGTGCCAGCAGCTCTCCGACAAGACCCTACGAGCAGTACTTC | CASSSPTRPYEQYF
TRBJ2-1 | TRBV7-2 | - | - | TGTGCCAGCAGCTTAGGGAGCTCCTACAATGAGCAGTTCTTC | CASSLGSSYNEQFF
TRBJ2-7 | TRBV5-5 | - | TRBD1 | TGTGCCAGCAGCGGGGACAGGGCGACGGTCTACGAGCAGTACTTC | CASSGDRATVYEQYF
TRBJ2-2 | TRBV11-2 | - | TRBD1 | TGTGCCAGCAGCCGGGGACAGTACACCGGGGAGCTGTTTTTT | CASSRGQYTGELFF
TRBJ2-7 | TRBV11-3 | few | TRBD2 | TGTGCCAGCAGCTTGGAAGCGGGAGGGATATACGAGCAGTACTTC | CASSLEAGGIYEQYF
TRBJ2-7 | TRBV7-3 | once | TRBD1 | TGTGCCAGCAGCTTAAACAGGGGAGCCTACGAGCAGTACTTC | CASSLNRGAYEQYF
TRBJ2-2 | TRBV7-7 | few | TRBD1 | TGTGCCAGCAGCCACCGATCCCCGGGACAGTCCGGGGAGCTGTTTTTT | CASSHRSPGQSGELFF
TRBJ2-7 | TRBV6-2/TRBV6-3 | - | TRBD1 | TGTGCCAGCAGTCGGGACAGCTACGAGCAGTACTTC | CASSRDSYEQYF
TRBJ2-1 | TRBV3-1/TRBV3-2 | - | - | TGTGCCAGCAGCCAAGAAGCACCTCACGCCTACAATGAGCAGTTCTTC | CASSQEAPHAYNEQFF
TRBJ1-1 | TRBV12-3/TRBV12-4 | - | - | TGTGCCAGCAGTACTGACACTGAAGCTTTCTTT | CASSTDTEAFF
TRBJ1-2 | TRBV2 | - | - | TGTGCCAGCACCGTAGGGGTGCTGGGCTACACCTTC | CASTVGVLGYTF
TRBJ1-1 | TRBV27 | - | - | TGTGCCAGCAGTTCGCCTCGGGTCGGGAAGACTGAAGCTTTCTTT | CASSSPRVGKTEAFF
TRBJ1-1 | TRBV2 | - | - | TGTGCCAGCACCCAGACTGAAGCTTTCTTT | CASTQTEAFF
TRBJ2-2 | TRBV5-1 | - | TRBD2 | TGCGCCAGCAGCTTGAGGACGGGAGGTATTTCAGAGCGGGAGCTGTTTTTT | CASSLRTGGISERELFF
TRBJ2-5 | TRBV7-2 | - | - | TGTGCCAGCAGCCCCCGACGATCGAGGGAAGAGACCCAGTACTTC | CASSPRRSREETQYF
TRBJ2-1 | TRBV6-5 | - | TRBD2 | TGTGCCACCTCTTGGACTAGCGGCTACAATGAGCAGTTCTTC | CATSWTSGYNEQFF
TRBJ1-4 | TRBV19 | - | TRBD1 | TGTGCCAGTAGTACAACAGGGGATCAAGAAAAACTGTTTTTT | CASSTTGDQEKLFF
TRBJ2-7 | TRBV11-2 | - | - | TGTGCCAGCAGCTACGACAGCTCCTACGAGCAGTACTTC | CASSYDSSYEQYF
TRBJ2-5 | TRBV6-5 | - | - | TGTGCCAGCAGTTACTCTATTAACCAAGAGACCCAGTACTTC | CASSYSINQETQYF
TRBJ2-3 | TRBV5-1 | - | TRBD1 | TGCGCCAGCAGAACAGGGGTCAGCACAGATACGCAGTATTTT | CASRTGVSTDTQYF
TRBJ1-6 | TRBV24-1 | - | TRBD1 | TGTGCCACCAGCCCGGGGACAGGGGGCGCTTCACCCCTCCACTTT | CATSPGTGGASPLHF
TRBJ1-1 | TRBV28 | - | - | TGTGCCAGCAGTACGCCATCAAACAAGCGATGGGACACTGAAGCTTTCTTT | CASSTPSNKRWDTEAFF
TRBJ2-7 | TRBV6-2/TRBV6-3 | - | - | TGTGCCAGCAGTTTACGACAGACGGGAGCCTACGAGCAGTACTTC | CASSLRQTGAYEQYF
TRBJ1-2 | TRBV28 | - | - | TGTGCCAGCTGGAGGAATGGCTACACCTTC | CASWRNGYTF
TRBJ2-2 | TRBV7-3 | - | - | TGTGCCAGCAGCGCAGTCATGGGGGAGCTGTTTTTT | CASSAVMGELFF
TRBJ2-5 | TRBV5-4 | - | TRBD1 | TGTGCCAGCAGCCTAGGGGACAGGGGGCCAGAGACCCAGTACTTC | CASSLGDRGPETQYF
TRBJ1-2 | TRBV14 | - | - | TGTGCCAGCAGCCAAGATCACCCTATGGCAGGGATCTATGGCTACACCTTC | CASSQDHPMAGIYGYTF
TRBJ2-3 | TRBV7-2 | - | - | TGTGCCAGCAGCTTAGCTTTCCCAAGCACAGATACGCAGTATTTT | CASSLAFPSTDTQYF
TRBJ2-1 | TRBV7-9 | - | TRBD1 | TGTGCCAGCAGCTGGGCCGGGACAGGGGGCGATGAGCAGTTCTTC | CASSWAGTGGDEQFF
TRBJ1-1 | TRBV27 | - | - | TGTGCCAGCAGTTTAGGGCCCGGAGGGAACACTGAAGCTTTCTTT | CASSLGPGGNTEAFF
TRBJ2-7 | TRBV6-2/TRBV6-3 | - | TRBD1 | TGTGCCAGCAGTTACCCTTGGACAGGCTCCTACGAGCAGTACTTC | CASSYPWTGSYEQYF
TRBJ2-5 | TRBV6-5 | once | - | TGTGCCAGCAGGATTGAGGTGACCCAGTACTTC | CASRIEVTQYF
TRBJ2-7 | TRBV6-6 | - | TRBD2 | TGTGCCAGCAGTTACCTCCGGGGGGAGGGGTACGAGCAGTACTTC | CASSYLRGEGYEQYF
TRBJ2-5 | TRBV5-1 | once | TRBD2 | TGCGCCAGCAGCTTGGCCTCTAGCGGGGTGTTGGAGACCCAGTACTTC | CASSLASSGVLETQYF
TRBJ1-5 | TRBV19 | - | TRBD1 | TGTGCCAGTAGCTCGTCCGGGACAGTTGATCAGCCCCAGCATTTT | CASSSSGTVDQPQHF
TRBJ2-7 | TRBV28 | - | TRBD1 | TGTGCCAGCAGTTTACCAGGGGGCAGGTACGAGCAGTACTTC | CASSLPGGRYEQYF
TRBJ2-3 | TRBV9 | - | TRBD2 | TGTGCCAGCAGCGCGCTTAGCGGGGCCCGCACAGATACGCAGTATTTT | CASSALSGARTDTQYF
TRBJ1-2 | TRBV27 | once | TRBD1 | TGTGCCAGCAGTAAAGAGGGCGCCAGGGGGCGGGATGATGGCTACACCTTC | CASSKEGARGRDDGYTF
TRBJ2-7 | TRBV6-6 | - | TRBD2 | TGTGCCAGCAGGGTACTAGCGGGGGATATCTACGAGCAGTACTTC | CASRVLAGDIYEQYF
TRBJ2-1 | TRBV19 | - | - | TGTGCCAGTAGCACTGCCGGGACTCGTTCCTACAATGAGCAGTTCTTC | CASSTAGTRSYNEQFF
TRBJ1-6 | TRBV7-2 | - | TRBD1 | TGTGCCAGCAGCTCAGGGGGACAGGGTCGGGGTTCACCCCTCCACTTT | CASSSGGQGRGSPLHF
TRBJ1-1 | TRBV19 | - | - | TGTGCCAGTAGTATAGACGGCGAAATTAGAGGATACACTGAAGCTTTCTTT | CASSIDGEIRGYTEAFF
TRBJ1-6 | TRBV7-9 | few | - | TGTGCCAGCAGCTTGACAAATTCACCCCTCCACTTT | CASSLTNSPLHF
TRBJ1-1 | TRBV20-1 | - | TRBD1 | TGCAGTGCTAGTCGGACAGGGTGGAAAACTGAAGCTTTCTTT | CSASRTGWKTEAFF
TRBJ2-7 | TRBV5-1 | - | TRBD2 | TGCGCCAGCAGCCCCGGACTAGCGGGGGGCCGAACTTCCGAGCAGTACTTC | CASSPGLAGGRTSEQYF